The present T cell receptor beta chain was sequenced within a study of CD8+CD57+ T cells in acquired aplastic anemia. At the level of the study: The sorted CD4+ and CD8+ cells yielded an average approximately 3.2 ug of DNA.

Comments on this clonotype: No antigen is known for it.

All patients picked for sequencing had shown, by flow cytometry, an expansion of CD8+CD57+ cells. The germline gives CDR1 SGHAT, CDR2 FQDESV (reference sequence). The CDR3 contains 21 residues. Unmatched junction bases numbered 16, after V lost 1 base and J lost 6 bases. Overall study findings and caveats: Patients had twenty-nine CD8+ CDR3 sequences in common with controls (the shared set). Patients showed no significant difference from controls in CD8+ Simpson's diversity.

TCR beta VDJ combinations and CDR3 sequences were profiled from genomic DNA. TCRdb redid the calling of the reads with MiXCR, one entry per CDR3 protein. The repertoire has fewer than 85,000 distinct CDR3 sequences, roughly two thirds of them found once; the top ten carry more than 80%. The genes are TRBV11-1 and TRBJ2-3, with 16 bases that match TRBD2. The sample consisted of sorted CD4+, CD8+, or CD8+CD57+ T cells (not recorded which) from PBMCs. The clonotype was recovered from a human donor with aplastic anemia. The CDR3 bases are TGTGCCAGCAGCTTAGTCTTGACCGGGACTAGCGGGGGGGGACCACATGATACGCAGTATTTT. Its protein is CASSLVLTGTSGGGPHDTQYF.